The 20 T cell receptor beta chains below come from one sample, sequenced in a study of spatial heterogeneity in lung cancer (dated by TCRdb to about 2019). Read against the paper, the sample's time point label means: sample taken at primary tumor resection. The library was produced with 5' RACE. Sequencing was carried out with a NextSeq 500. The public reads were reanalyzed by TCRdb: fastp trimming at Q25, MiXCR alignment, in-frame beta chains only. Merged by CDR3 protein, the rows form single entries marked with the most common genes and DNA. Across this sample there are around 2,500 distinct CDR3 sequences, with more than 1.5% seen only once. 15% to 20% of the sample lies in the top ten. The sample in question was normal lung tissue next to the tumor, obtained at surgery. The receptors here all came from a male donor with early-stage non-small cell lung cancer.

By frequency in the sample, this clonotype is medium-sized (0.01 to 0.1%). The rearrangement links TRBV7-8 to TRBJ1-1, with D uncertain. Germline-derived CDR1 and CDR2 are SGHVS and FQNEAQ. The V end lost 0 bases, the J end lost 0 bases, and 8 bases lay between the germline ends. The CDR3 consists of 15 residues. This CDR3 is CASSLAGSLNTEAFF. DNA for the CDR3: TGTGCCAGCAGCTTAGCCGGCAGCTTGAACACTGAAGCTTTCTTT.

There are many counts of this clonotype. The rearrangement uses TRBV7-2 and TRBJ1-1; D is undetermined. With 0 bases removed from V and 5 bases from J, the gap between germline ends came to 16 bases. Germline CDR1 is SGHTA and CDR2 is FQGNSA. CDR3 size: 16 residues. The CDR3 here is CASSLARRRRSTEAFF. CDR3 DNA: TGTGCCAGCAGCTTAGCCAGAAGACGGCGGAGTACTGAAGCTTTCTTT.

Judged by abundance, this clonotype is large. V and J are TRBV11-2 and TRBJ1-6; maybe TRBD1 (6 bases). This CDR3 has 15 amino acids. The V and J ends lost 3 bases and 8 bases respectively, with 14 bases between them. Germline CDR1 SGHAT, CDR2 FQNNGV. For the CDR3, the DNA is TGTGCCAGCAGCTTCCTAGGGGGGAGTGATTCACCCCTCCACTTT. Its protein is CASSFLGGSDSPLHF.

The sample holds many counts of this clonotype. This sequence joins TRBV29-1 and TRBJ2-3, with D uncertain. Germline CDR1 reads SQVTM; CDR2 reads ANQGSEA. The CDR3 is 12 amino acids. V dropped 5 bases and J dropped 4 bases, with 10 bases sitting between them. The CDR3 DNA sequence: TGCAGCGTTTTCCTCCGCCCAGATACGCAGTATTTT. Amino acid sequence: CSVFLRPDTQYF.

This clonotype is medium-sized (0.01 to 0.1%) in the sample. V usage is TRBV29-1 and J usage is TRBJ1-2; D perhaps matches TRBD1 (6 bases). The germline gives CDR1 SQVTM, CDR2 ANQGSEA. This CDR3 comprises 18 residues. V lost 4 bases to trimming and J lost 4 bases, with 28 bases between them. The CDR3, as DNA: TGCAGCGTTGGACCGATCCCCGACATTACAGGGTGGGGCTATGGCTACACCTTC. Translating it yields CSVGPIPDITGWGYGYTF.

This clonotype rates as medium-sized. V is TRBV6-6 and J is TRBJ1-1; TRBD1 agrees at 7 bases. CDR1 MNHNY and CDR2 SVGAGI come from the germline V gene (reference sequence). V lost 6 bases and J lost 2; bases outside the gene matches: 3. The CDR3 spans 13 residues. In DNA form, the CDR3 reads TGTGCCAGCAGGGGACAGCGTAACACTGAAGCTTTCTTT. Translating gives CASRGQRNTEAFF.

In its sample, this clonotype is medium-sized. The V gene is TRBV7-9, the J gene TRBJ2-6; either TRBD1 or TRBD2 may fit D (5 bases each). Trimming removed 3 bases from V and 1 base from J, with 7 bases in between. Germline CDR1 SEHNR, CDR2 FQNEAQ (reference sequence). This CDR3 is built from 15 residues. The CDR3 sequence is CASSFRESGANVLTF. CDR3 nucleotide sequence: TGTGCCAGCAGCTTCAGGGAGTCTGGGGCCAACGTCCTGACTTTC.

This clonotype appeared a few times. The J gene is TRBJ2-3, the V gene TRBV6-2 or TRBV6-3; D ambiguous. Trimming removed 2 bases at V and 0 bases at J, with 12 bases between. The germline CDR1 and CDR2 sequences are MNHEY and SVGEGT. This CDR3 contains 16 residues. The CDR3 is CASSYIGRTSTDTQYF. CDR3 sequence (DNA): TGTGCCAGCAGTTACATAGGACGTACTAGCACAGATACGCAGTATTTT.

A few counts support this clonotype. An end of the junction does not agree with germline; a read error may underlie this. The chain links TRBV5-1 to TRBJ1-2; D unresolved. The CDR3 consists of 13 residues. The germline V gene has CDR1 SGHRS and CDR2 YFSETQ. The CDR3 region is CATTATDTDGDTF. The CDR3 coding sequence is TGCGCCACTACTGCCACCGATACGGATGGCGACACCTTC.

By share, this clonotype counts as medium-sized. J is TRBJ1-2 and V is TRBV6-5; 7 bases match TRBD1. Per germline, CDR1 MNHEY and CDR2 SVGAGI. Unmatched junction bases numbered 13, after V lost 0 bases and J lost 12 bases. There are 15 residues in the CDR3. CDR3 sequence reads: CASSYSLRGGQGDTF. For the CDR3, the DNA is TGTGCCAGCAGTTACTCGTTACGAGGGGGCCAGGGCGACACCTTC.

This clonotype counts as medium-sized. This rearrangement joins TRBV30 to TRBJ2-3, with TRBD1 identical over 7 bases. The CDR3 sequence is 15 residues long. Trimming at V came to 2 bases and at J to 3 bases, leaving 8 bases not matched to a gene. The germline gives CDR1 GTSNPN, CDR2 SVGIG (reference sequence). Here the CDR3 reads CAWSSGTVATDTQYF. In DNA form, the CDR3 reads TGTGCCTGGAGTTCCGGGACAGTGGCGACAGATACGCAGTATTTT. Variable domain in full (rest from reference TRBV30 and TRBJ2-3): SQTIHQWPATLVQPVGSPLSLECTVEGTSNPNLYWYRQAAGRGLQLLFYSVGIGQISSEVPQNLSASRPQDRQFILSSKKLLLSDSGFYLCAWSSGTVATDTQYFGPGTRLTVL.

In its sample, this clonotype is large. CDR3 bases: TGTGCCAGCAGCCAAGAACCGGGGGAGTCCTACGAGCAGTACTTC. Translation gives CASSQEPGESYEQYF. This rearrangement joins TRBV4-2 to TRBJ2-7; the D gene is possibly TRBD2 (6 bases). The CDR3 runs to 15 residues. CDR1 and CDR2 from the germline V gene are LGHNA and YNFKEQ. V lost 0 bases and J 1 base, leaving 10 bases between the germline ends.

This clonotype ranks as medium-sized. The rearrangement uses TRBV5-1 and TRBJ1-6; a weak D match, TRBD1 (6 bases). Germline loops: CDR1 SGHRS, CDR2 YFSETQ. Trimming shortened V by 3 bases and J by 10 bases, and 23 bases separated the two germline ends. The CDR3 extends over 17 amino acids. The CDR3 loop reads CASSWDQNRELGSPLHF. The CDR3 nucleotides are TGCGCCAGCAGCTGGGATCAGAACAGGGAACTTGGATCACCCCTCCACTTT. The full variable domain, in which reference TRBV5-1 and TRBJ1-6 provide the parts outside the CDR3, is KAGVTQTPRYLIKTRGQQVTLSCSPISGHRSVSWYQQTPGQGLQFLFEYFSETQRNKGNFPGRFSGRQFSNSRSEMNVSTLELGDSALYLCASSWDQNRELGSPLHFGNGTRLTVT.

This clonotype is medium-sized by share. V usage is TRBV4-1 and J usage is TRBJ1-5; D call uncertain. V was shortened by 3 bases and J by 0 bases, with 9 bases between the two germline ends. The CDR3 is 15 residues long. Germline-derived CDR1 and CDR2 are MGHRA and YSYEKL. CDR3 nucleotide sequence: TGCGCCAGCAGCCATTCCGACGGTAGCAATCAGCCCCAGCATTTT. Protein: CASSHSDGSNQPQHF.

By share of the sample, this clonotype is medium-sized. DNA for the CDR3: TGTGCCAGCAGTGCCAGGGGAAACGAGCAGTACTTC. It yields the protein CASSARGNEQYF. The chain couples TRBV28 to TRBJ2-7; D possibly corresponds to TRBD1 (6 bases). CDR3 length: 12 amino acids. The V end lost 5 bases, the J end lost 5 bases, and 10 bases lay between the germline ends. The V gene's germline CDR1 is MDHEN and CDR2 SYDVKM.

In this sample, this clonotype is medium-sized. The V gene is TRBV11-2, the J gene TRBJ1-6, with D hard to call. CDR1 is SGHAT and CDR2 is FQNNGV in the germline V gene. V was shortened by 5 bases and J by 7 bases, with 9 bases between the two germline ends. The CDR3 is made up of 13 amino acids. The CDR3 nucleotides read TGTGCCAGCAGCATGCCCGGGAATTCACCCCTCCACTTT. This sequence encodes CASSMPGNSPLHF.

This clonotype was counted many times. This could be a read error, since a much larger clone is one nucleotide away. The chain joins TRBV7-2 to TRBJ1-6; no clear D gene. V lost 1 base to trimming and J lost 6 bases, with 13 bases between them. There are 16 residues in the CDR3. CDR1 is SGHTA and CDR2 is FQGNSA in the germline V gene. The CDR3 DNA reads as TGTGCCAGCAGCTTAGATCGGGGTTGCGGTAATTCACCCCTCCACTTT. It yields the protein CASSLDRGCGNSPLHF. The whole variable domain, remainder taken from reference TRBV7-2 and TRBJ1-6, is GAGVSQSPSNKVTEKGKDVELRCDPISGHTALYWYRQSLGQGLEFLIYFQGNSAPDKSGLPSDRFSAERTGGSVSTLTIQRTQQEDSAVYLCASSLDRGCGNSPLHFGNGTRLTVT.

This clonotype rates as medium-sized. V and J are TRBV28 and TRBJ2-5; D may be TRBD1 or TRBD2 (5 bases each). CDR3 size: 17 residues. Germline values: CDR1 MDHEN, CDR2 SYDVKM. Trimming cost V 2 bases and J 0 bases, with 16 bases left between them. CDR3 loop: CASSLMWGWSYQETQYF. The CDR3 DNA reads as TGTGCCAGCAGTTTAATGTGGGGGTGGTCGTACCAAGAGACCCAGTACTTC.

This clonotype was recorded many times. This chain links TRBV11-2 with TRBJ2-5; 9 nucleotides agree with TRBD2. Per the germline V gene, CDR1 is SGHAT and CDR2 is FQNNGV. Unmatched junction bases numbered 18, after V lost 6 bases and J lost 4 bases. CDR3 length: 18 amino acids. The CDR3 bases are TGTGCCAGCAGTTCCTCTCCGGACCTAGAGCGGGGGGCAGAGACCCAGTACTTC. Translation gives CASSSSPDLERGAETQYF. The full variable domain, in which reference TRBV11-2 and TRBJ2-5 provide the parts outside the CDR3, is EAGVAQSPRYKIIEKRQSVAFWCNPISGHATLYWYQQILGQGPKLLIQFQNNGVVDDSQLPKDRFSAERLKGVDSTLKIQPAKLEDSAVYLCASSSSPDLERGAETQYFGPGTRLLVL.

By frequency in the sample, this clonotype is medium-sized. The V call is TRBV29-1, the J call TRBJ1-3; D is unclear. CDR3 length: 13 amino acids. Germline lookup yields CDR1 SQVTM and CDR2 ANQGSEA. The germline V and J ends were trimmed by 4 bases and 0 bases, with 7 bases remaining between them. This CDR3 reads CSVGWSSGNTIYF. The CDR3 DNA follows: TGCAGCGTTGGTTGGAGCTCTGGAAACACCATATATTTT.